These 10 T cell receptor beta chains were sequenced from one sample in a study of cytomegalovirus exposure and HLA in healthy donors. 13 Jbeta primers and 60 Vbeta primers were used for the PCR. The protocol was immunoSEQ multiplex PCR, while the TCRdb copy is restricted to in-frame clones and leaves out a portion. The sample holds 80,000 to 100,000 clones, 81% seen once. Sequenced sample: PBMCs. The source is a human donor in good health.

This clone was seen a few times. The genes are TRBV28 and TRBJ2-6; 8 positions match TRBD1. CDR1 and CDR2 (germline): MDHEN, SYDVKM. This CDR3 contains 15 residues. The J segment lost 0 bases and the V segment lost 6 bases, leaving 1 base of the junction unmatched. DNA of the CDR3: TGTGCCAGCAGCACAGGGGGCTCTGGGGCCAACGTCCTGACTTTC. Its translation: CASSTGGSGANVLTF. Drawing the rest from reference TRBV28 and TRBJ2-6, the complete variable domain is DVKVTQSSRYLVKRTGEKVFLECVQDMDHENMFWYRQDPGLGLRLIYFSYDVKMKEKGDIPEGYSVSREKKERFSLILESASTNQTSMYLCASSTGGSGANVLTFGAGSRLTVL.

In its sample, this clone was seen once. The rearrangement uses TRBV11-3 and TRBJ2-1; 13 bases map to TRBD2. In germline, CDR1 is SGHNT, CDR2 YENEEA. The trim removed 5 bases at V and 6 bases at J, leaving 4 bases unmatched. The CDR3 is 15 residues long. The CDR3 is CASSRGLAGVNEQFF. The CDR3 bases are TGTGCCAGCAGCCGAGGACTAGCGGGAGTCAATGAGCAGTTCTTC.

This chain links TRBV7-9 with TRBJ2-3; 7 bases are shared with TRBD1. CDR3 length equals 16 residues. V gave up 5 bases and J gave up 6 bases; unmatched junction bases: 14. The germline CDR1 and CDR2 sequences are SEHNR and FQNEAQ (reference sequence). The CDR3 here is CASSHYPGQSRDTQYF. In DNA, the CDR3 is TGTGCCAGCAGCCATTATCCGGGACAGTCTAGGGATACGCAGTATTTT.

The chain couples TRBV5-1 to TRBJ1-1; D ambiguous. The CDR3 covers 12 residues. Germline loops: CDR1 SGHRS, CDR2 YFSETQ. The V end lost 8 bases, the J end lost 2 bases, and 10 bases lay between the germline ends. The CDR3 reads CASKNSNTEAFF. In nucleotides, the CDR3 is TGCGCCAGTAAAAACAGTAACACTGAAGCTTTCTTT.

This clone has a handful of counts. The chain is built from TRBV6-1 and TRBJ2-2; D is possibly TRBD1 (6 bases). V lost 5 bases and J lost 8, with 9 bases in between. Germline V gene data show CDR1 as MNHNS and CDR2 as SASEGT. The CDR3 consists of 12 residues. CDR3 protein: CASSFGTGELFF. CDR3 bases: TGTGCCAGCAGTTTCGGGACAGGGGAGCTGTTTTTT.

The chain has TRBV9 and TRBJ2-7; 8 nucleotides agree with TRBD2. The V gene's germline CDR1 is SGDLS and CDR2 YYNGEE. Trimming cost V 4 bases and J 6 bases; bases outside gene matches: 9. The CDR3 is made up of 14 amino acids. Here the CDR3 reads CASSSPGLGGEQYF. The CDR3 nucleotides are TGTGCCAGCAGCTCTCCGGGACTAGGAGGCGAGCAGTACTTC.

The chain employs TRBV18 and TRBJ2-1; D remains ambiguous. The CDR3 spans 12 residues. Trimming shortened V by 3 bases and J by 9 bases, and 9 bases separated the two germline ends. Germline values: CDR1 KGHSH, CDR2 LQKENI. DNA for the CDR3: TGTGCCAGCTCACCTACAGAGCTTGAGCAGTTCTTC. Protein sequence: CASSPTELEQFF.

V gene TRBV7-2 combines with J gene TRBJ1-2; TRBD1 matches 10 bases. This CDR3 region has 15 residues. J gave up 4 bases and V 5 bases, and 7 bases lay outside the gene matches. Germline V gene sequence: CDR1 SGHTA, CDR2 FQGNSA. The CDR3 coding sequence is TGTGCCAGCAGCCCCTTCCGACAGGGGGCCTATGGCTACACCTTC. Encoded protein: CASSPFRQGAYGYTF. The full variable domain, with the rest looked up from reference TRBV7-2 and TRBJ1-2, is GAGVSQSPSNKVTEKGKDVELRCDPISGHTALYWYRQSLGQGLEFLIYFQGNSAPDKSGLPSDRFSAERTGGSVSTLTIQRTQQEDSAVYLCASSPFRQGAYGYTFGSGTRLTVV.

The chain has TRBV27 and TRBJ1-4, with D maybe TRBD1 (6 bases). Germline V gives CDR1 MNHEY, CDR2 SMNVEV (reference sequence). The CDR3 totals 15 residues. Trimming cost V 6 bases and J 5 bases, with 16 bases left between them. The CDR3 spells CASSPGTGINEKLFF. The CDR3 DNA reads as TGTGCCAGCAGCCCCGGAACAGGGATCAATGAAAAACTGTTTTTT.

This clone showed up just once. The chain has TRBV6-4 and TRBJ1-2; 8 positions agree with TRBD1. Trimming removed 3 bases from V and 6 bases from J; junction bases left unmatched: 3. Germline V gene data show CDR1 as MRHNA and CDR2 as SNTAGT. The CDR3 is 13 amino acids. CDR3 nucleotide sequence: TGTGCCAGCAGTGAGACAGGGGCAGATGGCTACACCTTC. This gives the protein CASSETGADGYTF.